This T cell receptor beta chain came from a study of T cells after posttransplantation cyclophosphamide. Notes on the study in general: Recipient CMV seropositivity and CMV reactivation strongly tracked TRB clonality. Donor CD8+ memory clones often dominated recipient blood repertoires at later times. Tissue-infiltrating T cells from skin or gut overlapped little with blood T cells.

A marrow graft followed busulfan-fludarabine conditioning, with cyclophosphamide on days +3 and +4. Some clones are missing from TCRdb's copy, which holds only in-frame ones; the method was immunoSEQ multiplex PCR. The table records 5,000 or so clones, around three quarters of them present only once. Regarding this clone: Its antigen is still unknown.

This CDR3 contains 11 residues. Trimming stripped 3 bases from V and 3 bases from J, with 4 bases between. The germline CDR1 and CDR2 sequences are DFQATT and SNEGSKA (reference sequence). The specimen was PBMCs, collected after allogeneic stem cell transplant with posttransplant cyclophosphamide. The TCR was taken from a male patient aged 55 to 70 who received an allogeneic stem cell transplant from an unrelated donor, was CMV-positive, and had no GVHD. Some T cells may have come from the graft donor. The genes are TRBV20-1 and TRBJ2-3, with D hard to call. DNA of the CDR3: TGCAGTGCTAGCGGGACAGATACGCAGTATTTT. This codes for CSASGTDTQYF.